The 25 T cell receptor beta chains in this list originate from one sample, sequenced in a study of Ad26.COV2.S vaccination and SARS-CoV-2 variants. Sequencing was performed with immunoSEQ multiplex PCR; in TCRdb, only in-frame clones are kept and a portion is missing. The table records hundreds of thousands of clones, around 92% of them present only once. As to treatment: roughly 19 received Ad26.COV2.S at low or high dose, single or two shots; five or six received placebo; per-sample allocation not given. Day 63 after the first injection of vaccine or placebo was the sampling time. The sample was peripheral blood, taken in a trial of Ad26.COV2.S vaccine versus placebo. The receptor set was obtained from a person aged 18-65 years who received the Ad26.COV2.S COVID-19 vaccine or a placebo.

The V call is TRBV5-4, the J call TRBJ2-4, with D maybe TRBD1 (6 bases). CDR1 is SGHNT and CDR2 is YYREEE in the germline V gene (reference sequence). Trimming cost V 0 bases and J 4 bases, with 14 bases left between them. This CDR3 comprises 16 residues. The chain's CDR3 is CASSLDRDKAKNIQYF. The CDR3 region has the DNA TGTGCCAGCAGCTTGGACAGGGACAAGGCTAAAAACATTCAGTACTTC.

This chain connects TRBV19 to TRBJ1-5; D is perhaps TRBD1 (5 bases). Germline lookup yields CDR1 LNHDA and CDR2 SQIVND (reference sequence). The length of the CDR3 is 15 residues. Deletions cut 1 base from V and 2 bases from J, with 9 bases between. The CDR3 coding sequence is TGTGCCAGTAGTATAGTGGGGGATGGCAATCAGCCCCAGCATTTT. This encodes CASSIVGDGNQPQHF.

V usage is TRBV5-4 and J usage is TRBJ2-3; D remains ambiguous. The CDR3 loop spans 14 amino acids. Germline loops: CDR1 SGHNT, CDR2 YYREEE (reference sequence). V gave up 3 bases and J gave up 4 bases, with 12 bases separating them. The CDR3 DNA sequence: TGTGCCAGCAGCTCGAAAATGGCCTCAGATACGCAGTATTTT. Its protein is CASSSKMASDTQYF.

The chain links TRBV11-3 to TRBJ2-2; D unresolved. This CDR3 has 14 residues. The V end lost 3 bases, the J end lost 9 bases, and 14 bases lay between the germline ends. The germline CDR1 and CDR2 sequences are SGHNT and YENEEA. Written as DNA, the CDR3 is TGTGCCAGCAGCTTTTCGGCAGAGTCCCGGGAGCTGTTTTTT. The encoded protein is CASSFSAESRELFF.

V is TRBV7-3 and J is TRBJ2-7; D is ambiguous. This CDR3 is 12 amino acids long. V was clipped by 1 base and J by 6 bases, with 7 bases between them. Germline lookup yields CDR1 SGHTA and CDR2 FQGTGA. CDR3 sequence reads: CASSLIGREQYF. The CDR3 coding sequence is TGTGCCAGCAGCTTAATCGGGCGCGAGCAGTACTTC.

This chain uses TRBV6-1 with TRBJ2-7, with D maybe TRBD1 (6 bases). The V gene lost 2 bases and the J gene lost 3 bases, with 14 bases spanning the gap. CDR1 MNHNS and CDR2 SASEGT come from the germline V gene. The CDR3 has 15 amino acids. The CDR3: CASSEPQGHLYEQYF. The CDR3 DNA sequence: TGTGCCAGCAGTGAACCCCAGGGACACCTCTACGAGCAGTACTTC.

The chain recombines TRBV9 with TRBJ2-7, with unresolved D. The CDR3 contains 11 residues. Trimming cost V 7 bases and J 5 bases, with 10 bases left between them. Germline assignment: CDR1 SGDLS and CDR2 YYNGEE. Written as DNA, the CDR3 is TGTGCCAGCTACAGAAGGGACGAGCAGTACTTC. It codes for CASYRRDEQYF. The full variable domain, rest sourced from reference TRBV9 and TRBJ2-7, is DSGVTQTPKHLITATGQRVTLRCSPRSGDLSVYWYQQSLDQGLQFLIQYYNGEERAKGNILERFSAQQFPDLHSELNLSSLELGDSALYFCASYRRDEQYFGPGTRLTVT.

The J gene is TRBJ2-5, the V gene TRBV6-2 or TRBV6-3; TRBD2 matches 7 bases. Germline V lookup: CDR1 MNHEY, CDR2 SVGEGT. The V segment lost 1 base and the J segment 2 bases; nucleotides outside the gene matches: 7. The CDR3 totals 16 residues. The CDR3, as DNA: TGTGCCAGCAGTTACTATCCTAGCGGCTTTCAAGAGACCCAGTACTTC. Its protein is CASSYYPSGFQETQYF.

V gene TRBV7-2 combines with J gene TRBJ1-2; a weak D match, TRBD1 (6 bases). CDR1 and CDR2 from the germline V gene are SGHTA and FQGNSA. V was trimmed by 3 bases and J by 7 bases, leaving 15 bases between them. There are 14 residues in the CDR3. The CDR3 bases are TGTGCCAGCAGCTTTGGGGGAGGGGGAGGTGGCTACACCTTC. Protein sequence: CASSFGGGGGGYTF.

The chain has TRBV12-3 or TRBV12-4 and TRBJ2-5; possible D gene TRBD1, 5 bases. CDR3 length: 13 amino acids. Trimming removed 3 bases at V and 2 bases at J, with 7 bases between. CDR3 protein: CASSFGAQETQYF. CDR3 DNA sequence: TGTGCCAGCAGTTTTGGGGCGCAAGAGACCCAGTACTTC.

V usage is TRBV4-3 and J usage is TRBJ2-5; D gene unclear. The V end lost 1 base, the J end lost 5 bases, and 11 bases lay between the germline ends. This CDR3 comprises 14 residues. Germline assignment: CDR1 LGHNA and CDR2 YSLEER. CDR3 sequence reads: CASSQGTVRETQYF. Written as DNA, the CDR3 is TGCGCCAGCAGCCAAGGTACCGTGCGGGAGACCCAGTACTTC.

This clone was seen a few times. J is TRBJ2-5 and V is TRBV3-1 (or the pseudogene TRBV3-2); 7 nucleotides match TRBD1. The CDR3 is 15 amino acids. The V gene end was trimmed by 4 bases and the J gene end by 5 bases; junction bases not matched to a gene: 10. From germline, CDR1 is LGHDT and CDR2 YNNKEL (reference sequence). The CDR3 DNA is TGTGCCAGCAGCCGAGAGGGGGCCCTCCGGGAGACCCAGTACTTC. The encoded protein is CASSREGALRETQYF.

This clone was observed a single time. The DNA of the CDR3 is TGTGCCAGCAGCCCCAGGGGGATTGGCTACGAGCAGTACTTC. Translation gives CASSPRGIGYEQYF. J is TRBJ2-7 and V is TRBV5-4, with 7 nucleotides matching TRBD1. Germline CDR1 SGHNT, CDR2 YYREEE (reference sequence). The CDR3 extends over 14 amino acids. The ends lost 4 bases at V and 3 bases at J; junction bases unmatched: 7.

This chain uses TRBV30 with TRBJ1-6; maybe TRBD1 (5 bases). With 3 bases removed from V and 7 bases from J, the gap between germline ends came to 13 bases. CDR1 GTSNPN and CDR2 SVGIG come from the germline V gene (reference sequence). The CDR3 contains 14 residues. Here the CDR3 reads CAWSAGRENSPLHF. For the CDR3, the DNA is TGTGCCTGGAGCGCGGGCAGGGAGAATTCACCCCTCCACTTT.

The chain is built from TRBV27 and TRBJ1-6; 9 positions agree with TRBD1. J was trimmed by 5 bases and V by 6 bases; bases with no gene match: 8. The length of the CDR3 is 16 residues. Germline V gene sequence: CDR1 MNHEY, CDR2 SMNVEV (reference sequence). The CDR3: CASRLRGQGDNSPLHF. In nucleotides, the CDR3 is TGTGCCAGCAGACTAAGGGGACAGGGAGATAATTCACCCCTCCACTTT.

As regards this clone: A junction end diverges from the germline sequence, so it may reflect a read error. The CDR3 nucleotides are TGCGCCAGCAGTAAGTCCGCATTCTCCGAGCAGTACTTC. It codes for CASSKSAFSEQYF. This chain connects TRBV10-1 to TRBJ2-7; D is uncertain. Germline V CDR1 and CDR2: WNHNN, SYGVQD (reference sequence). The length of the CDR3 is 13 residues.

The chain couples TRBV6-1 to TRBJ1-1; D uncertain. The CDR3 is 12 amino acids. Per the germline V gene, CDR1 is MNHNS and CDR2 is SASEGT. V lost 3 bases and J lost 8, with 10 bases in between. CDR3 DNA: TGTGCCAGCAGTGATGAGCCAGGCGAAGCTTTCTTT. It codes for CASSDEPGEAFF.

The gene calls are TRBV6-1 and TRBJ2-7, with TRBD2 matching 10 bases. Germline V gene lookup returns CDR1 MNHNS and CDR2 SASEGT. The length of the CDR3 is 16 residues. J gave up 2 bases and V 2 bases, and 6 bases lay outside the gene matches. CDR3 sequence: CASSESGLATAYEQYF. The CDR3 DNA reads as TGTGCCAGCAGTGAATCGGGACTAGCGACCGCCTACGAGCAGTACTTC.

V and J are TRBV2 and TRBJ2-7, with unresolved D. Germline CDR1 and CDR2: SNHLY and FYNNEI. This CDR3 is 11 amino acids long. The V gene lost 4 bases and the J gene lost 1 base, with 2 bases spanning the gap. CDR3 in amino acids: CASSASYEQYF. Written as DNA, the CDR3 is TGTGCCAGCAGTGCTTCCTACGAGCAGTACTTC.

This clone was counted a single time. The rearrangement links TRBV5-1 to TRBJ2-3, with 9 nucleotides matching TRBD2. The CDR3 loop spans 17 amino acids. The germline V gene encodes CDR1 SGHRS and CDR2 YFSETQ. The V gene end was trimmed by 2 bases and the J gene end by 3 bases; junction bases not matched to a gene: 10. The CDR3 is CASSFGSGSDRTDTQYF. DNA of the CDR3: TGCGCCAGCAGCTTCGGTAGCGGGAGTGATAGAACAGATACGCAGTATTTT.

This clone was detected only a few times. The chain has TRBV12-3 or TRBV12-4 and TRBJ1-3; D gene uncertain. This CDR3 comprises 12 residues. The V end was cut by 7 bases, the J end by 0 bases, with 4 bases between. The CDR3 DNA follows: TGTGCCAGCACCAACTCTGGAAACACCATATATTTT. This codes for CASTNSGNTIYF.

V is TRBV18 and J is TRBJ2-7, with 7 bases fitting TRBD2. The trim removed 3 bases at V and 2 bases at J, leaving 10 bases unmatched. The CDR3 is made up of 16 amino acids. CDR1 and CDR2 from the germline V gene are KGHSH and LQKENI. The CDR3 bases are TGTGCCAGCTCACCCGGCGGCGGGGGAAGAACCTACGAGCAGTACTTC. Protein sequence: CASSPGGGGRTYEQYF.

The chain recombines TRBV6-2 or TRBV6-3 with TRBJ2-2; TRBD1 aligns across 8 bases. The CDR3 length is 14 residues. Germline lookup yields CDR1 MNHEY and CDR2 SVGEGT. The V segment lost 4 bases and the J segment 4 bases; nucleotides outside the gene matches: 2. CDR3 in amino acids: CASSLDRATGELFF. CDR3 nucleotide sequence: TGTGCCAGCAGTTTGGACAGGGCCACCGGGGAGCTGTTTTTT.

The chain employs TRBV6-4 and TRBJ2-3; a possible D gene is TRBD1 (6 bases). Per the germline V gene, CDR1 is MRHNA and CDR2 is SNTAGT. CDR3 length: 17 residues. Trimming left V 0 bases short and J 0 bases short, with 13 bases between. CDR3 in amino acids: CASSDSFAGASTDTQYF. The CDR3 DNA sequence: TGTGCCAGCAGTGACTCGTTCGCAGGGGCTAGCACAGATACGCAGTATTTT.

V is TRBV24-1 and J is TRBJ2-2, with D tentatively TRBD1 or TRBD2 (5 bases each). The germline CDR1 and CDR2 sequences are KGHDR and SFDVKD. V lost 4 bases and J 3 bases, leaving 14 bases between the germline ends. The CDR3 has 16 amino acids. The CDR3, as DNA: TGTGCCACCAGTGAGCACAGGCTCGGGGACACCGGGGAGCTGTTTTTT. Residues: CATSEHRLGDTGELFF.